The T cell receptor beta chain described here comes from a study of cytomegalovirus exposure and HLA in healthy donors. About the study: It was reported in a later analysis that the 120 or so validation repertoires used the same platform as the 550 to 850 first-cohort repertoires.

The CDR3 totals 17 residues. Germline values: CDR1 SGHAT, CDR2 FQNNGV. Trimming cost V 4 bases and J 0 bases, with 18 bases left between them. The validation cohort, a group of over a hundred subjects, included the donors and was separate from the approximately 660-subject first cohort. This clone has more than one count but fewer than ten. As yet, its antigen is unknown. Profiled with immunoSEQ multiplex PCR; TCRdb holds only in-frame clones, not every one. The data contain 140,000 to 150,000 clones, about nine tenths of them seen just once; the ten biggest clones take up 0.69%. Points from the study as a whole: Some public TCRs appeared in many individuals, while most sequences were rare. It was reported that the classifier diagnosed cytomegalovirus status with high specificity and sensitivity in both the original and validation cohorts.

Source material: PBMCs. The origin of this receptor is a man younger than 35 in good health and CMV-seronegative. The V and J genes are TRBV11-2 and TRBJ1-1; maybe TRBD1 (5 bases). CDR3 in DNA: TGTGCCAGCAGCTCAATCCCGCTGCGGGGGATGAACACTGAAGCTTTCTTT. It specifies CASSSIPLRGMNTEAFF.